This passage covers 21 T cell receptor beta chains from one sample sequenced in a study of T cell clonality in common variable immunodeficiency. Whole-study results and caveats: In common variable immunodeficiency, TCR beta chains reportedly carried fewer deletions and N-nucleotide insertions.

Their antigens are not known. The table came from immunoSEQ multiplex PCR; TCRdb's copy has only in-frame clones and leaves some out. This record lists roughly 12,000 clones, none seen once only, and the top ten clones contain more than 5.5%. The specimen sequenced was peripheral blood mononuclear cells. The origin of the receptors is a human donor with common variable immunodeficiency.

This clone showed up just a few times. The read terminates 3 residues ahead of where the CDR3 ends, so the germline J gene completes it. The chain uses TRBV7-9 and TRBJ1-1, with 7 bases that match TRBD1. J lost 1 base, V lost 1 base, and 3 bases had no gene match. This CDR3 region has 15 residues. The germline V gene has CDR1 SEHNR and CDR2 FQNEAQ (reference sequence). This CDR3 is CASSLEGQRNTEAFF. The sequenced part of the CDR3 DNA is TGTGCCAGCAGCTTAGAGGGACAGAGGAACACTGAA.

This clone showed up just a few times. The read terminates 3 residues ahead of where the CDR3 ends, so the germline J gene completes it. The chain is built from TRBV19 and TRBJ2-3; 10 nucleotides match TRBD2. The CDR3 is 15 amino acids. The germline gives CDR1 LNHDA, CDR2 SQIVND (reference sequence). The J segment lost 5 bases and the V segment lost 9 bases, leaving 11 bases of the junction unmatched. The CDR3 region is CASRVASGGGDTQYF. Incomplete CDR3 DNA: TGTGCCAGCCGTGTGGCTAGCGGGGGAGGAGATACG.

This clone was counted a few times. Sequencing ends 3 residues short of the CDR3 end; the germline J gene provides the rest. This chain links TRBV6-2 or TRBV6-3 with TRBJ1-1, with TRBD1 matching over 9 bases. Losses at the gene ends were 2 bases for V and 5 bases for J; bases not matched to a gene: 6. Germline V CDR1 and CDR2: MNHEY, SVGEGT. The CDR3 has 15 residues. The CDR3 reads CASSYAGTGYTEAFF. CDR3 DNA, as far as it was read: TGTGCCAGCAGTTACGCCGGGACAGGGTATACTGAA.

This clone is judged hyperexpanded. Incomplete CDR3 DNA: TGTGCCAGCAGCCAAGAAGAAGGCGACAGGGTATACGAAAAA. Its protein is CASSQEEGDRVYEK. Given in full, the CDR3 is CASSQEEGDRVYEKLFF. This rearrangement joins TRBV14 to TRBJ1-4; 7 bases match TRBD1. The read ends 3 residues before the CDR3 terminus; that terminus is restored from the germline J gene. J gave up 8 bases and V 0 bases, and 12 bases lay outside the gene matches. Germline V gives CDR1 SGHDN, CDR2 FVKESK. CDR3 length equals 17 residues. The entire variable domain, with the rest obtained from reference TRBV14 and TRBJ1-4, is as follows: EAGVTQFPSHSVIEKGQTVTLRCDPISGHDNLYWYRRVMGKEIKFLLHFVKESKQDESGMPNNRFLAERTGGTYSTLKVQPAELEDSGVYFCASSQEEGDRVYEKLFFGSGTQLSVL.

This clone occurred a few times. The read halts 3 residues ahead of the CDR3 end, with the missing end drawn from the germline J gene. The chain has TRBV30 and TRBJ2-5; D gene unclear. The CDR3 consists of 13 residues. Trimming pared 0 bases from V and 5 bases from J, leaving 10 bases between. The germline gives CDR1 GTSNPN, CDR2 SVGIG (reference sequence). The CDR3 loop is CAWSVELGETQYF. CDR3 bases read: TGTGCCTGGAGTGTAGAGCTCGGGGAGACC.

This clone appeared many times. The missing CDR3 end, 3 residues past where the read stops, is filled in from the germline J gene. This chain links TRBV5-1 with TRBJ2-5, with no clear D. The germline V gene has CDR1 SGHRS and CDR2 YFSETQ. Trimming left V 6 bases short and J 2 bases short, with 5 bases between. The CDR3 is 11 amino acids. CDR3 bases read: TGCGCCAGCACGCAGCAAGAGACC. This codes for CASTQQET. The entire CDR3 is CASTQQETQYF.

This clone was counted only a few times. The read falls 3 residues short of the CDR3 end, and the missing part is taken from the germline J gene. V and J are TRBV7-9 and TRBJ2-7, with 9 bases that match TRBD1. CDR3 length: 14 residues. Losses at the gene ends were 3 bases for V and 2 bases for J; bases not matched to a gene: 2. CDR1 is SEHNR and CDR2 is FQNEAQ in the germline V gene (reference sequence). The CDR3 DNA, read in part, is TGTGCCAGCAGCTTTGGGACAGGGCCCTACGAG. Translating gives CASSFGTGPYE. The entire CDR3 protein is CASSFGTGPYEQYF. The full variable domain, completed using reference TRBV7-9 and TRBJ2-7, is DTGVSQNPRHKITKRGQNVTFRCDPISEHNRLYWYRQTLGQGPEFLTYFQNEAQLEKSRLLSDRFSAERPKGSFSTLEIQRTEQGDSAMYLCASSFGTGPYEQYFGPGTRLTVT.

In this sample, this clone turned up many times. Read sequence stops 3 residues before the CDR3 end, and the germline J gene provides the missing end. The chain employs TRBV5-8 and TRBJ2-1; tentatively, D is TRBD2 (6 bases). The V end lost 6 bases, the J end lost 7 bases, and 17 bases lay between the germline ends. Germline assignment: CDR1 SGHTS and CDR2 YDEGEE. There are 14 residues in the CDR3. The CDR3 bases that were read are TGTGCCAGCATCGCTTGGGCAGGGAGGAATGAG. Amino acid sequence: CASIAWAGRNE. The CDR3, in full, reads CASIAWAGRNEQFF.

The CDR3 is CAWSDRGNYNSPLHF. CDR3 DNA (partial): TGTGCCTGGAGTGACAGGGGGAACTATAATTCACCC. The rearrangement uses TRBV30 and TRBJ1-6; 8 bases agree with TRBD1. The CDR3 is cut off 3 residues early in the read; its end comes from the germline J gene. V shed 1 base and J 3 bases; nucleotides not matched to a gene: 2. This CDR3 is 15 amino acids long. Germline loops: CDR1 GTSNPN, CDR2 SVGIG (reference sequence).

Worth noting for this clone: The read gets to within 3 residues of the CDR3 end, and the germline J gene fills in the rest. The chain combines TRBV7-2 with TRBJ1-5; the D gene is possibly TRBD1 (6 bases). CDR1 and CDR2 (germline): SGHTA, FQGNSA. With 1 base removed from V and 5 bases from J, the gap between germline ends came to 9 bases. The CDR3 sequence is 14 residues long. This CDR3 is CASSLVGGDQPQHF. The sequenced part of the CDR3 DNA is TGTGCCAGCAGCTTAGTAGGGGGTGATCAGCCC.

Concerning this clone: The read stops 3 residues short of the end of the CDR3; the missing end is completed from the germline J gene. The rearrangement joins TRBV7-9 to TRBJ1-2; a possible D gene is TRBD1 (5 bases). The germline CDR1 and CDR2 sequences are SEHNR and FQNEAQ (reference sequence). Trimming stripped 5 bases from V and 6 bases from J, with 19 bases between. The length of the CDR3 is 15 residues. CDR3 loop: CASSPLQMGPNGYTF. CDR3 DNA, as far as it was read: TGTGCCAGCAGCCCGCTACAGATGGGGCCCAATGGC.

A few counts support this clone. The read comes to an end 3 residues before the CDR3 does, leaving the germline J gene to fill in the end. The chain employs TRBV18 and TRBJ2-2, with D perhaps given as TRBD1 or TRBD2 (6 bases each). CDR1 KGHSH and CDR2 LQKENI come from the germline V gene. The CDR3 loop spans 15 amino acids. V dropped 2 bases and J dropped 1 base, with 8 bases sitting between them. Partial CDR3 DNA: TGTGCCAGCTCACCAGGAGGGGGGAACACCGGGGAG. As protein: CASSPGGGNTGE. In full, the CDR3 reads CASSPGGGNTGELFF. Using reference TRBV18 and TRBJ2-2 for the parts outside the CDR3, the full variable domain is NAGVMQNPRHLVRRRGQEARLRCSPMKGHSHVYWYRQLPEEGLKFMVYLQKENIIDESGMPKERFSAEFPKEGPSILRIQQVVRGDSAAYFCASSPGGGNTGELFFGEGSRLTVL.

This clone was seen at least ten times. With the read ending 3 residues before the CDR3 end, the germline J gene is used to fill in that end. The rearrangement uses TRBV5-1 and TRBJ2-7; a possible D gene is TRBD2 (6 bases). Trimming removed 0 bases at V and 6 bases at J, with 16 bases between. Germline V gives CDR1 SGHRS, CDR2 YFSETQ. The CDR3 is made up of 15 amino acids. CDR3 in amino acids: CASSLEGGRRGEQYF. Partial CDR3 DNA: TGCGCCAGCAGCTTGGAGGGCGGCAGGAGGGGCGAG.

About this clone itself: The sequenced fragment ends 3 residues before the CDR3 boundary, so the rest is inferred from the germline J gene. The chain carries TRBV7-8 and TRBJ2-4; 12 bases agree with TRBD2. The V and J ends lost 3 bases and 5 bases, in that order; junction bases with no gene match: 2. CDR3 length: 15 amino acids. Germline-derived CDR1 and CDR2 are SGHVS and FQNEAQ. CDR3 loop: CASSLLAGGQNIQYF. The CDR3 bases that were read are TGTGCCAGCAGCTTGCTAGCGGGGGGGCAAAACATT.

Comment on this clone: The CDR3 is cut off 3 residues early in the read; its end comes from the germline J gene. The chain carries TRBV18 and TRBJ2-3, with D possibly being TRBD2 (6 bases). V was cut by 3 bases and J by 2 bases, with 15 bases left in between. This CDR3 has 16 amino acids. Germline-derived CDR1 and CDR2 are KGHSH and LQKENI. The sequenced part of the CDR3 DNA is TGTGCCAGCTCACCCCGCGGGGAGGAGCACACAGATACG. Translation: CASSPRGEEHTDT. The whole CDR3 sequence is CASSPRGEEHTDTQYF.

This clone was counted only a few times. Sequencing ends 3 residues short of the CDR3 end; the germline J gene provides the rest. V gene TRBV5-1 combines with J gene TRBJ1-2, with a possible D match to TRBD1 (5 bases). This CDR3 comprises 13 residues. V gave up 4 bases and J gave up 2 bases, with 9 bases separating them. CDR1 is SGHRS, CDR2 YFSETQ, per germline. The CDR3: CASSATVNYGYTF. CDR3 DNA (partial): TGCGCCAGCAGCGCGACAGTAAACTATGGC.

This clone has only a few counts. The CDR3 goes on 3 residues after the read ends, and that part is filled in from the germline J gene. The chain is built from TRBV7-2 and TRBJ2-1; D gene ambiguous. This CDR3 has 12 residues. The V gene's germline CDR1 is SGHTA and CDR2 FQGNSA. The germline V and J ends were trimmed by 6 bases and 4 bases, with 7 bases remaining between them. CDR3: CASRKVYNEQFF. The sequenced part of the CDR3 DNA is TGTGCCAGCAGAAAGGTTTACAATGAG.

Turning to this clone: With the read ending 3 residues before the CDR3 end, the germline J gene is used to fill in that end. This chain connects TRBV18 to TRBJ1-4; D unresolved. The CDR3 contains 14 residues. The germline V gene has CDR1 KGHSH and CDR2 LQKENI. V shed 4 bases and J shed 6 bases, with 12 bases lying between them. The CDR3 is CASSRPAEYEKLFF. The sequenced part of the CDR3 DNA is TGTGCCAGCTCACGTCCGGCGGAGTATGAAAAA.

CDR3 DNA (partial): TGTGCCAGCTCACCCCTGAGGGTTGGC. Translating gives CASSPLRVG. The CDR3 reads in full as CASSPLRVGYTF. The chain carries TRBV18 and TRBJ1-2; D not resolved. The sequenced fragment ends 3 residues before the CDR3 boundary, so the rest is inferred from the germline J gene. The CDR3 is 12 residues long. V lost 3 bases and J lost 7, with 9 bases in between. Germline lookup yields CDR1 KGHSH and CDR2 LQKENI. Based on the CDR3 plus reference TRBV18 and TRBJ1-2, the full variable domain is NAGVMQNPRHLVRRRGQEARLRCSPMKGHSHVYWYRQLPEEGLKFMVYLQKENIIDESGMPKERFSAEFPKEGPSILRIQQVVRGDSAAYFCASSPLRVGYTFGSGTRLTVV.

The sample holds many counts of this clone. The CDR3 end lies 3 residues beyond the end of the read and is filled in from the germline J gene. This rearrangement joins TRBV7-3 to TRBJ2-1, with TRBD2 matching 7 bases. CDR1 SGHTA and CDR2 FQGTGA come from the germline V gene. V lost 4 bases to trimming and J lost 7 bases; unmatched junction nucleotides: 1. This CDR3 region has 12 residues. The sequenced CDR3 bases are TGTGCCAGCAGCTACGGGGGGAATGAG. Translated: CASSYGGNE. The full CDR3 is CASSYGGNEQFF.

In its sample, this clone is medium-sized (0.01 to 0.1%). The read finishes 3 residues shy of the CDR3 end, and the germline J gene is used to complete it. This chain joins TRBV6-2 or TRBV6-3 and TRBJ2-1, with 8 bases identical to TRBD1. The germline V gene encodes CDR1 MNHEY and CDR2 SVGEGT. After removal of 5 bases from V and 5 bases from J, the junction contained 11 bases not matched to a gene. The length of the CDR3 is 16 residues. The DNA read from the CDR3 is TGTGCCAGCAGTCCCTTGGTGGGGACAGGTCACAATGAG. It translates to CASSPLVGTGHNE. The full-length CDR3 reads as CASSPLVGTGHNEQFF.